Below, 29 T cell receptor beta chains from the same sample are listed, as sequenced in a study of T cells after yellow fever vaccination. TCRdb recomputed calls from the 5' RACE reads with MiXCR, one row per CDR3 protein. The table records some 320,000 distinct CDR3 sequences, roughly 9% of them present only once. Sequencing used CD4+ T cells sorted from PBMCs, obtained 5 days after the yellow fever booster vaccination. These receptors all come from a man between 18 and 29 years old who received the YFV17D yellow fever vaccine.

The genes are TRBV12-3 or TRBV12-4 and TRBJ1-2; the D gene is possibly TRBD1 (5 bases). CDR3 length: 13 amino acids. V lost 6 bases and J 6 bases, leaving 14 bases between the germline ends. The CDR3 loop reads CASSPHPGDGYTF. Here the CDR3 DNA reads TGTGCCAGCAGCCCACATCCGGGGGATGGCTACACCTTC.

The gene calls are TRBV5-1 and TRBJ2-5, with D possibly matching TRBD2 (6 bases). V gave up 4 bases and J gave up 4 bases, with 14 bases separating them. CDR1 SGHRS and CDR2 YFSETQ come from the germline V gene. The CDR3 sequence is 14 residues long. CDR3 coding DNA: TGCGCCAGCAGCCCAACTAGCAAAGGAGAGACCCAGTACTTC. Its protein is CASSPTSKGETQYF.

This clonotype has only a few counts. The chain uses TRBV19 and TRBJ2-3; 8 bases fit TRBD2. Losses at the gene ends were 1 base for V and 1 base for J; bases not matched to a gene: 1. Looked up from germline, CDR1 is LNHDA and CDR2 is SQIVND (reference sequence). This CDR3 is built from 15 residues. CDR3 in amino acids: CASSIGSGGTDTQYF. The CDR3 DNA reads as TGTGCCAGTAGTATAGGTAGCGGGGGCACAGATACGCAGTATTTT.

This clonotype was recorded only once. V and J are TRBV7-3 and TRBJ2-6; possibly TRBD2 for D (6 bases). The germline gives CDR1 SGHTA, CDR2 FQGTGA. V was pared by 4 bases and J by 2 bases, with 12 bases between. The CDR3 covers 16 residues. In DNA, the CDR3 is TGTGCCAGCAGCTCCTATCGGGGGACTGGGGCCAACGTCCTGACTTTC. It specifies CASSSYRGTGANVLTF.

This clonotype has only a few counts. This chain uses TRBV28 with TRBJ2-3; maybe TRBD2 (6 bases). CDR1 is MDHEN, CDR2 SYDVKM, per germline. The CDR3 is 15 residues long. V lost 6 bases and J lost 4, with 17 bases in between. The CDR3 loop is CASSTARDGADTQYF. In DNA form, the CDR3 reads TGTGCCAGCAGCACCGCGCGGGATGGGGCAGATACGCAGTATTTT.

V usage is TRBV20-1 and J usage is TRBJ2-1, with a weak D call TRBD2 (6 bases). This CDR3 contains 12 residues. CDR1 is DFQATT, CDR2 SNEGSKA, per germline (reference sequence). CDR3 sequence (DNA): TGCAGCGCCAATTTGGGGAATACGGGGGAGTTCTTC. As protein: CSANLGNTGEFF.

This clonotype was counted many times. The V and J genes are TRBV7-2 and TRBJ2-7; 13 bases match TRBD2. The CDR3 totals 13 residues. The V and J ends lost 4 bases and 6 bases, in that order; junction bases with no gene match: 0. Germline values: CDR1 SGHTA, CDR2 FQGNSA. CDR3 nucleotides: TGTGCCAGCAGCTGGACTAGCGGGGGCGAGCAGTACTTC. This translates into CASSWTSGGEQYF.

V is TRBV5-1 and J is TRBJ2-1; perhaps D is TRBD1 or TRBD2 (5 bases each). V lost 4 bases and J lost 6, with 14 bases in between. The CDR3 length is 14 residues. In germline, CDR1 is SGHRS, CDR2 YFSETQ. CDR3 sequence (DNA): TGCGCCAGCAGCGGATGGGACCCACTCAATGAGCAGTTCTTC. This encodes CASSGWDPLNEQFF. Complete variable domain (other parts from reference TRBV5-1 and TRBJ2-1): KAGVTQTPRYLIKTRGQQVTLSCSPISGHRSVSWYQQTPGQGLQFLFEYFSETQRNKGNFPGRFSGRQFSNSRSEMNVSTLELGDSALYLCASSGWDPLNEQFFGPGTRLTVL.

The rearrangement links TRBV15 to TRBJ2-5; TRBD1 matches 8 bases. The CDR3 is 16 residues long. V gave up 5 bases and J gave up 7 bases; unmatched junction bases: 15. The germline V gene has CDR1 LNHNV and CDR2 YYDKDF (reference sequence). The CDR3 DNA reads as TGTGCCACCAGCGTTTTGCACAGGGGGATGATCGGGACCCAGTACTTC. It encodes CATSVLHRGMIGTQYF.

The chain recombines TRBV28 with TRBJ2-5, with 7 bases identical to TRBD1. Germline-derived CDR1 and CDR2 are MDHEN and SYDVKM. V gave up 5 bases and J gave up 1 base; unmatched junction bases: 4. CDR3 length equals 14 residues. The CDR3 DNA reads as TGTGCCAGCAGTGGACGGGACAGCCAAGAGACCCAGTACTTC. It encodes CASSGRDSQETQYF.

The chain carries TRBV7-3 and TRBJ2-1, with D hard to call. This CDR3 has 13 amino acids. The germline V and J ends were trimmed by 3 bases and 2 bases, with 5 bases remaining between them. Germline V CDR1 and CDR2: SGHTA, FQGTGA. CDR3 nucleotide sequence: TGTGCCAGCAGCTTGTACGCCTACAATGAGCAGTTCTTC. Protein: CASSLYAYNEQFF.

This clonotype was observed a handful of times. The chain couples TRBV7-2 to TRBJ2-5, with TRBD1 identical over 7 bases. This CDR3 contains 15 residues. V lost 3 bases, J lost 1 base, and 5 bases stayed unmatched. CDR1 and CDR2 from the germline V gene are SGHTA and FQGNSA. Here the CDR3 DNA reads TGTGCCAGCAGCTTTCAGACAGGGCCCCAAGAGACCCAGTACTTC. It is translated as CASSFQTGPQETQYF. The complete variable domain, with remaining parts taken from reference TRBV7-2 and TRBJ2-5, reads GAGVSQSPSNKVTEKGKDVELRCDPISGHTALYWYRQSLGQGLEFLIYFQGNSAPDKSGLPSDRFSAERTGGSVSTLTIQRTQQEDSAVYLCASSFQTGPQETQYFGPGTRLLVL.

The table lists this clonotype with a few counts. CDR3 amino acids: CSARTGQRGEKLFF. The CDR3 DNA reads TGCAGTGCTAGGACCGGGCAACGAGGGGAAAAACTGTTTTTT. V and J are TRBV20-1 and TRBJ1-4, with D hard to call. This CDR3 has 14 residues. V lost 3 bases and J 8 bases, leaving 16 bases between the germline ends. Germline CDR1 DFQATT, CDR2 SNEGSKA (reference sequence).

This clonotype appeared many times. The V and J genes are TRBV29-1 and TRBJ2-3; D not certain. This CDR3 is built from 12 residues. Germline CDR1 is SQVTM and CDR2 is ANQGSEA. Trimming took off 4 bases at V and 4 bases at J, with 9 bases between the two ends. The DNA of the CDR3 is TGCAGCGTTGTGGTTAGTTCAGATACGCAGTATTTT. This gives the protein CSVVVSSDTQYF.

This clonotype was seen a few times. This chain connects TRBV5-1 to TRBJ2-2, with D possibly TRBD2 on 6 matching bases. Per germline, CDR1 SGHRS and CDR2 YFSETQ. V was pared by 4 bases and J by 5 bases, with 18 bases between. The CDR3 totals 16 residues. The CDR3 here is CASSRGSGLGTGELFF. Here the CDR3 DNA reads TGCGCCAGCAGCCGGGGGTCCGGGCTCGGGACCGGGGAGCTGTTTTTT. Full variable domain (remainder filled in from reference TRBV5-1 and TRBJ2-2): KAGVTQTPRYLIKTRGQQVTLSCSPISGHRSVSWYQQTPGQGLQFLFEYFSETQRNKGNFPGRFSGRQFSNSRSEMNVSTLELGDSALYLCASSRGSGLGTGELFFGEGSRLTVL.

This clonotype turned up a few times. The chain recombines TRBV5-4 with TRBJ2-7; 7 positions match TRBD1. Germline V gene sequence: CDR1 SGHNT, CDR2 YYREEE (reference sequence). V was pared by 3 bases and J by 5 bases, with 8 bases of the junction left unmatched. CDR3 length equals 14 residues. CDR3 amino acids: CASSWDRGRDEQYV. CDR3 sequence (DNA): TGTGCCAGCAGCTGGGACAGAGGAAGGGACGAGCAGTACGTC.

This clonotype was observed a handful of times. The chain joins TRBV7-2 to TRBJ1-2; D is unclear. This CDR3 spans 13 amino acids. The V gene lost 2 bases and the J gene lost 4 bases, with 8 bases spanning the gap. From germline, CDR1 is SGHTA and CDR2 FQGNSA. The CDR3 spells CASSLPPGYGYTF. DNA of the CDR3: TGTGCCAGCAGCTTACCGCCCGGCTATGGCTACACCTTC.

The chain combines TRBV29-1 with TRBJ1-1; a possible D gene is TRBD1 (5 bases). Looked up from germline, CDR1 is SQVTM and CDR2 is ANQGSEA. Trimming shortened V by 7 bases and J by 3 bases, and 18 bases separated the two germline ends. This CDR3 spans 14 amino acids. The CDR3 protein is CSALGAVEDTEAFF. CDR3 sequence (DNA): TGCAGCGCCCTAGGGGCTGTGGAGGACACTGAAGCTTTCTTT.

The rearrangement uses TRBV24-1 and TRBJ2-1, with TRBD1 matching 8 bases. The junction had 12 bases not matched to a gene; V was cut back by 4 bases and J by 8 bases. Per the germline V gene, CDR1 is KGHDR and CDR2 is SFDVKD. The CDR3 is made up of 16 amino acids. DNA of the CDR3: TGTGCCACCAGTGACGCTAAGACAGGGGTGATCGATGAGCAGTTCTTC. This gives the protein CATSDAKTGVIDEQFF.

This chain joins TRBV30 and TRBJ2-2, with D perhaps given as TRBD1 or TRBD2 (6 bases each). The CDR3 covers 15 residues. V gave up 4 bases and J gave up 4 bases, with 16 bases separating them. Germline V gives CDR1 GTSNPN, CDR2 SVGIG (reference sequence). CDR3 DNA sequence: TGTGCCTGGACCGACGGAGGGGGGCTCACCGGGGAGCTGTTTTTT. Translation gives CAWTDGGGLTGELFF.

The chain has TRBV5-5 and TRBJ1-6, with 8 nucleotides matching TRBD1. J lost 8 bases, V lost 0 bases, and 7 bases had no gene match. Germline CDR1 is SGHKS and CDR2 is YYEKEE (reference sequence). The CDR3 length is 16 residues. The CDR3 DNA reads TGTGCCAGCAGCTTGGCCTTGGGACAGGTCCATTCACCCCTCCACTTT. Its protein product is CASSLALGQVHSPLHF.

This clonotype was found a few times. The rearrangement links TRBV5-1 to TRBJ2-3; the D gene is possibly TRBD2 (6 bases). Trimming removed 3 bases from V and 2 bases from J, with 22 bases in between. From germline, CDR1 is SGHRS and CDR2 YFSETQ. The CDR3 extends over 18 amino acids. CDR3 region: CASSSDEGLIGPTDTQYF. The CDR3 DNA is TGCGCCAGCAGCTCGGATGAGGGACTCATAGGCCCCACAGATACGCAGTATTTT. Drawing the rest from reference TRBV5-1 and TRBJ2-3, the complete variable domain is KAGVTQTPRYLIKTRGQQVTLSCSPISGHRSVSWYQQTPGQGLQFLFEYFSETQRNKGNFPGRFSGRQFSNSRSEMNVSTLELGDSALYLCASSSDEGLIGPTDTQYFGPGTRLTVL.

This chain joins TRBV5-5 and TRBJ1-2, with 10 nucleotides matching TRBD1. Unmatched junction bases numbered 14, after V lost 4 bases and J lost 8 bases. The CDR3 is 16 amino acids. CDR1 and CDR2 (germline): SGHKS, YYEKEE (reference sequence). This CDR3 reads CASSPLRDRGIRGYTF. The DNA of the CDR3 is TGTGCCAGCAGCCCATTGCGGGACAGGGGCATAAGGGGCTACACCTTC. Using reference TRBV5-5 and TRBJ1-2 for the parts outside the CDR3, the full variable domain is DAGVTQSPTHLIKTRGQQVTLRCSPISGHKSVSWYQQVLGQGPQFIFQYYEKEERGRGNFPDRFSARQFPNYSSELNVNALLLGDSALYLCASSPLRDRGIRGYTFGSGTRLTVV.

The chain joins TRBV4-3 to TRBJ2-3; TRBD2 matches 7 bases. V shed 6 bases and J 6 bases; nucleotides not matched to a gene: 9. The germline gives CDR1 LGHNA, CDR2 YSLEER. This CDR3 contains 14 residues. This CDR3 is CASRARGDSDTQYF. Here the CDR3 DNA reads TGCGCCAGCAGGGCCCGGGGGGACTCTGATACGCAGTATTTT.

This clonotype was observed a handful of times. This chain connects TRBV29-1 to TRBJ2-3, with 8 bases identical to TRBD2. Germline V gene data show CDR1 as SQVTM and CDR2 as ANQGSEA. The CDR3 contains 13 residues. The J segment lost 0 bases and the V segment lost 8 bases, leaving 4 bases of the junction unmatched. CDR3 loop: CSPGGTSTDTQYF. The CDR3 DNA sequence: TGCAGCCCGGGGGGGACTAGCACAGATACGCAGTATTTT.

The chain links TRBV11-2 to TRBJ1-4, with D maybe TRBD1 (5 bases). Trimming removed 3 bases from V and 2 bases from J, with 13 bases in between. Germline values: CDR1 SGHAT, CDR2 FQNNGV. This CDR3 has 16 residues. The chain's CDR3 is CASSFMGGGTNEKLFF. The CDR3 DNA is TGTGCCAGCAGCTTCATGGGGGGAGGGACTAATGAAAAACTGTTTTTT.

The rearrangement uses TRBV27 and TRBJ1-5, with D unresolved. The CDR3 covers 14 residues. Trimming stripped 5 bases from V and 2 bases from J, with 10 bases between. Germline lookup yields CDR1 MNHEY and CDR2 SMNVEV (reference sequence). CDR3 in amino acids: CASSLRWGNQPQHF. CDR3 nucleotides: TGTGCCAGCAGTCTCCGTTGGGGCAATCAGCCCCAGCATTTT.

This clonotype was observed a handful of times. The rearrangement uses TRBV5-1 and TRBJ2-7, with D possibly being TRBD1 (6 bases). The CDR3 sequence is 16 residues long. V gave up 0 bases and J gave up 4 bases, with 17 bases separating them. From germline, CDR1 is SGHRS and CDR2 YFSETQ. In nucleotides, the CDR3 is TGCGCCAGCAGCTTGGCCTATCCGGGACATGCTTACGAGCAGTACGTC. Translating gives CASSLAYPGHAYEQYV.

In this sample, this clonotype turned up a few times. Given a much more abundant clone one base away, this may be a read error. The gene calls are TRBV4-3 and TRBJ2-5; tentatively, D is TRBD2 (6 bases). Looked up from germline, CDR1 is LGHNA and CDR2 is YSLEER. This CDR3 region has 16 residues. This CDR3 is CASSQDGRGREETLYF. The CDR3 bases are TGCGCCAGCAGCCAAGATGGTCGGGGCAGGGAGGAGACCCTGTACTTC.